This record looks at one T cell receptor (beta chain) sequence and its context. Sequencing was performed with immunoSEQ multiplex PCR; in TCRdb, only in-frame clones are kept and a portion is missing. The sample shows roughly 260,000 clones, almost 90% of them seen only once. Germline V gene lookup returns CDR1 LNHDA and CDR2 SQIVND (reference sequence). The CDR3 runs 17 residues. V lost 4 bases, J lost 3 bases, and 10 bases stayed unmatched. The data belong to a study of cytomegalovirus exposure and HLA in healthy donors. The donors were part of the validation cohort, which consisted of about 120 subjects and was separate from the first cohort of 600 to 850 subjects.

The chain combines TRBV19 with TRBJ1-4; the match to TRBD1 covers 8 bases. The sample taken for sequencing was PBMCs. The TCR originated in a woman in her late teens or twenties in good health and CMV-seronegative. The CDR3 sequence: CASSTDADRGANEKLFF. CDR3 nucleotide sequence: TGTGCCAGTAGTACCGATGCAGACAGGGGAGCTAATGAAAAACTGTTTTTT.